Listed below are T cell receptor beta chains from one sample, sequenced in a study of brain T cells in children with intractable seizures. Sequenced by immunoSEQ multiplex PCR; TCRdb stores in-frame clones only, minus some. The repertoire includes under 400,000 clones, nearly 95% of them detected once, and 4.5% to 7% sits in the top ten. The source material was peripheral blood, sampled around 5 months after surgery. These receptors were taken from a boy under two years old with tuberous sclerosis and intractable seizures. CDR3s leave out the opening cysteine and the closing phenylalanine or tryptophan. The order of the fields is V gene, CDR3 length, J gene, CDR3 protein.

TRBV30	14	TRBJ2-3	AWSEGLAGAGDTQY
TRBV11-2	16	TRBJ2-3	ASSPDPFLRGSTDTQY
TRBV29-1	12	TRBJ2-7	SVEVRGPSYEQY
TRBV30	10	TRBJ2-7	AWSRGTDEQY
TRBV9	12	TRBJ2-5	ASSSAGPQETQY
TRBV21-1	14	TRBJ2-1	ASSKHREGTYNEQF
TRBV14	11	TRBJ2-1	ASSQGHYNEQF
TRBV4-1	12	TRBJ2-5	ASSRTGLGETQY
TRBV7-2	13	TRBJ1-5	ASSPGQASNQPQH
TRBV21-1	10	TRBJ2-7	ASSSRAPVQY
TRBV5-8	13	TRBJ1-2	ASSLAWQGLGSYT
TRBV6-5	11	TRBJ2-2	ASTRGGTGELF
TRBV3-1/TRBV3-2	12	TRBJ1-2	ASSQGTDNYGYT
TRBV4-1	15	TRBJ1-1	ASSLTVDRLMNTEAF
TRBV27	12	TRBJ2-7	ASSGTGSSYEQY
TRBV24-1	13	TRBJ2-5	ATSAVAGGAETQY
TRBV27	13	TRBJ2-1	ASSFTQGPYNEQF
TRBV6-6	9	TRBJ1-2	ASRTVYGYT
TRBV11-1	12	TRBJ2-4	ASSLARAKNIQY
TRBV2	11	TRBJ1-2	ADGGQVNYGYT
TRBV27	11	TRBJ1-1	ASSLGPTDAAF
TRBV19	11	TRBJ1-2	ASSLDRNYGYT
TRBV6-6	15	TRBJ2-7	ASSPSTLRDSTGEQY
TRBV5-8	14	TRBJ1-2	ASSPVRDRPHREDT
TRBV4-1	15	TRBJ1-1	ASSPMATGGRNTEAF
TRBV21-1	12	TRBJ2-7	ASSSRDRKYEQY
TRBV2	10	TRBJ2-7	ASWTGGYEQY
TRBV29-1	11	TRBJ1-6	SVRDTMYSPLH
TRBV6-2/TRBV6-3	13	TRBJ1-2	ASSFPGTGTYGYT
TRBV19	9	TRBJ1-1	ASIDHTEAF
TRBV19	13	TRBJ2-1	ASSPMTRSYNEQF
TRBV9	13	TRBJ1-5	ASSVHSDFNQPQH